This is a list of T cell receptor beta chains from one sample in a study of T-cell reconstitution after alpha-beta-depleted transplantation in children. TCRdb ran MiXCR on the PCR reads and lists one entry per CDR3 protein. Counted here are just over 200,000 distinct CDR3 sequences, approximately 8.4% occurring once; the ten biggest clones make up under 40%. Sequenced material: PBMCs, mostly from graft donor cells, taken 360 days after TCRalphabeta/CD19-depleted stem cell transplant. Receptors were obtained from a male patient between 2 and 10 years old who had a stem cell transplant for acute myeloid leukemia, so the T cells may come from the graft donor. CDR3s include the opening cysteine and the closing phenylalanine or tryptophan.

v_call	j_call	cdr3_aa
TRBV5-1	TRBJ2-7	CASSSLAGNTYEQYF
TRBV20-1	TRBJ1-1	CSAHGQGALEAFF
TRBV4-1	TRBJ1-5	CASSHRREVGSNQPQHF
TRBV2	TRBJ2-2	CASRDRVGSGELFF
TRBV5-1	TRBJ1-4	CASSLIGAANEKLFF
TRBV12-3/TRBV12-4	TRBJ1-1	CATSGGVMVTEAFF
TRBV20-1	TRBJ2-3	CSARDGGGTDTQYF
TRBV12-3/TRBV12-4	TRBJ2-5	CASSLASWGQTQYF
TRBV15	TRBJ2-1	CATSAYLRNEQFF
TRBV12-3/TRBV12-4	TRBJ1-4	CASSGPNEKLFF
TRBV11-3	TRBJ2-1	CASSFQAGRYNEQFF
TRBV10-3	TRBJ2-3	CAISTSGRYDTQYF
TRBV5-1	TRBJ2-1	CASTGQNNEQFF
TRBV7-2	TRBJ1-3	CASSHQTSGNTIYF
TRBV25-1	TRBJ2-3	CASRARGLASADTQYF
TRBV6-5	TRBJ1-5	CASSYSSPGLWQPQHF
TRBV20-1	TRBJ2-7	CSALRTHRGYEQYF
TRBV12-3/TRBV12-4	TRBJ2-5	CASSLGRTGGRWETQYF
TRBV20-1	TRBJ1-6	CSAPSGASPLHF
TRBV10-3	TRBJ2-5	CAISEIGLAGYQETQYF
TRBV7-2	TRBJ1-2	CASSNGTHYGYTF
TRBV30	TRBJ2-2	CAWIPGTGLTGELFF
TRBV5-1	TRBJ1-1	CASSLVRGSLEAFF
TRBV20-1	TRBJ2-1	CSARGPPGDRDYNEQFF
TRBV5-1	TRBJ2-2	CASSLEAANTGELFF
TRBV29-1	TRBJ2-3	CSGDSYTDTQYF
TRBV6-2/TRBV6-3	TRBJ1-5	CASSYQGAGQPQHF
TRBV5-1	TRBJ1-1	CASSPGGGATEAFF
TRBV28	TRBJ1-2	CASSFSDRGYGYTF
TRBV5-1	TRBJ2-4	CASSPTRQGALENIQYF
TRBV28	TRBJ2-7	CASSFIGSYEQYF
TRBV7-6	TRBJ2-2	CASNPSGGYTGELFF
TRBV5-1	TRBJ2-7	CASSLGRSSYEQYF
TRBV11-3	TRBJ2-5	CASSLGAGTVGETQYF
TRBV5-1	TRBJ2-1	CASSLVTSGGPMRNEQFF
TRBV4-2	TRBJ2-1	CASSQDPRGGLNEQFF
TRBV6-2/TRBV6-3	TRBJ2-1	CASSYIGLVTNEQFF
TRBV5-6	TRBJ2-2	CASSRPGGPRTGELFF
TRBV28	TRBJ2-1	CASSLMDSYNEQFF
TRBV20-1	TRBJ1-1	CSVRAPNTEAFF
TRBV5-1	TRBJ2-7	CASSLSPGTTYEQYF
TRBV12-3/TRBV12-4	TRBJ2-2	CASSFRRITGELFF
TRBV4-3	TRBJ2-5	CASSQDGAAQETQYF